The 21 T cell receptor beta chains reported below all come from one sample, sequenced in a study of blood T cell repertoires in COVID-19. The data were produced by immunoSEQ multiplex PCR, yet TCRdb's version contains in-frame clones alone and is incomplete. The sample consists of 200,000 to 300,000 clones, around 90% of them appearing once. Material: peripheral blood. The receptors here all came from a young woman with acute or convalescent COVID-19.

This clone has only a few counts. This chain links TRBV6-6 with TRBJ1-5; tentative D call: TRBD1 (6 bases). V lost 2 bases and J lost 6, with 11 bases in between. Germline loops: CDR1 MNHNY, CDR2 SVGAGI (reference sequence). The CDR3 extends over 14 amino acids. The CDR3 DNA reads TGTGCCAGCAGTTACCGGACAGAGCGTCAGCCCCAGCATTTT. Translation: CASSYRTERQPQHF.

The chain joins TRBV7-2 to TRBJ2-5, with 7 bases matching TRBD2. The germline gives CDR1 SGHTA, CDR2 FQGNSA. The CDR3 is 14 residues long. With 1 base clipped from V and 3 bases from J, the junction kept 2 bases outside the gene matches. CDR3 nucleotide sequence: TGTGCCAGCAGCTTAGGGCTAGCGGAAGAGACCCAGTACTTC. Translation gives CASSLGLAEETQYF.

The rearrangement uses TRBV9 and TRBJ1-2; 10 bases align to TRBD1. Trimming took 5 bases from V and 2 from J; bases not matched to a gene: 12. CDR3 length equals 17 residues. Germline V CDR1 and CDR2: SGDLS, YYNGEE. CDR3 region: CASSPTGTGVWNYGYTF. CDR3 DNA: TGTGCCAGCAGTCCTACCGGGACAGGGGTTTGGAACTATGGCTACACCTTC.

J is TRBJ2-5 and V is TRBV6-2 or TRBV6-3, with 14 nucleotides matching TRBD2. This CDR3 contains 18 residues. The junction had 9 bases not matched to a gene; V was cut back by 2 bases and J by 4 bases. CDR1 is MNHEY, CDR2 SVGEGT, per germline. The CDR3 spells CASSYGRGTSGSAETQYF. CDR3 in DNA: TGTGCCAGCAGTTACGGAAGAGGGACTAGCGGGAGTGCAGAGACCCAGTACTTC.

The V gene is TRBV5-1, the J gene TRBJ2-7, with 10 positions matching TRBD1. The CDR3 is 14 amino acids. CDR1 and CDR2 (germline): SGHRS, YFSETQ. After removal of 4 bases from V and 4 bases from J, the junction contained 5 bases not matched to a gene. The CDR3 DNA reads TGCGCCAGCAGCCGGCCGGGACAGGGGTACGAGCAGTACTTC. Translating it yields CASSRPGQGYEQYF.

The chain has TRBV18 and TRBJ1-3, with 7 nucleotides matching TRBD1. The J segment lost 0 bases and the V segment lost 5 bases, leaving 4 bases of the junction unmatched. CDR3 length: 15 residues. Germline V gives CDR1 KGHSH, CDR2 LQKENI. The CDR3 DNA follows: TGTGCCAGCTCAGGGGGACAGTACTCTGGAAACACCATATATTTT. It is translated as CASSGGQYSGNTIYF.

This clone turned up a few times. This chain links TRBV24-1 with TRBJ2-2; TRBD2 aligns across 8 bases. There are 15 residues in the CDR3. V was pared by 7 bases and J by 5 bases, with 8 bases of the junction left unmatched. CDR1 and CDR2 (germline): KGHDR, SFDVKD. The DNA of the CDR3 is TGTGCCACCAGCCAGCGGGGGACCATGACCGGGGAGCTGTTTTTT. Its protein is CATSQRGTMTGELFF.

This clone was counted a few times. The J gene is TRBJ2-1, the V gene TRBV29-1, with 8 bases fitting TRBD2. Losses at the gene ends were 0 bases for V and 6 bases for J; bases not matched to a gene: 7. In germline, CDR1 is SQVTM, CDR2 ANQGSEA. The CDR3 contains 15 residues. The CDR3 spells CSVEEGSGKANEQFF. The CDR3 region has the DNA TGCAGCGTTGAAGAAGGTAGCGGGAAGGCCAATGAGCAGTTCTTC.

This sequence joins TRBV11-2 and TRBJ2-5, with 8 bases lining up with TRBD1. V shed 0 bases and J 6 bases; nucleotides not matched to a gene: 6. This CDR3 has 15 amino acids. Germline V gene lookup returns CDR1 SGHAT and CDR2 FQNNGV. The CDR3 is CASSLEAGGGQTQYF. The DNA for the CDR3 is TGTGCCAGCAGCTTAGAAGCAGGGGGCGGCCAGACCCAGTACTTC.

The chain uses TRBV6-5 and TRBJ2-7, with a tentative D call TRBD2 (5 bases). The V end lost 7 bases, the J end lost 1 base, and 14 bases lay between the germline ends. From germline, CDR1 is MNHEY and CDR2 SVGAGI. The CDR3 consists of 14 residues. CDR3 nucleotide sequence: TGTGCCAGCACGAGATCGGGAAGATCCTACGAGCAGTACTTC. Protein product: CASTRSGRSYEQYF.

The CDR3 DNA follows: TGTGCCAGCAGCGCTTGGGGACAGGGGTCCTACGAGCAGTACTTC. Amino acids: CASSAWGQGSYEQYF. The chain links TRBV7-6 to TRBJ2-7; TRBD1 agrees at 10 bases. The CDR3 sequence is 15 residues long. Unmatched junction bases numbered 5, after V lost 5 bases and J lost 1 base. Germline CDR1 and CDR2: SGHVS and FNYEAQ.

The rearrangement joins TRBV11-2 to TRBJ2-1; unclear D gene. The CDR3 is made up of 13 amino acids. In germline, CDR1 is SGHAT, CDR2 FQNNGV. V shed 2 bases and J shed 5 bases, with 7 bases lying between them. CDR3 protein: CASSLSQNNEQFF. Here the CDR3 DNA reads TGTGCCAGCAGCTTATCCCAGAACAATGAGCAGTTCTTC.

This clone was counted a single time. The rearrangement uses TRBV5-1 and TRBJ2-7; 7 nucleotides align to TRBD1. The V segment lost 0 bases and the J segment 3 bases; nucleotides outside the gene matches: 3. CDR1 and CDR2 (germline): SGHRS, YFSETQ. This CDR3 has 14 amino acids. CDR3 loop: CASSLEGQNYEQYF. The CDR3 DNA is TGCGCCAGCAGCTTGGAGGGACAGAACTACGAGCAGTACTTC. Full variable domain (remainder filled in from reference TRBV5-1 and TRBJ2-7): KAGVTQTPRYLIKTRGQQVTLSCSPISGHRSVSWYQQTPGQGLQFLFEYFSETQRNKGNFPGRFSGRQFSNSRSEMNVSTLELGDSALYLCASSLEGQNYEQYFGPGTRLTVT.

J is TRBJ2-7 and V is TRBV3-1 (or the pseudogene TRBV3-2); D is perhaps TRBD2 (5 bases). The CDR3 covers 13 residues. V lost 6 bases to trimming and J lost 1 base, with 10 bases between them. The germline CDR1 and CDR2 sequences are LGHDT and YNNKEL (reference sequence). The CDR3 is CASRKTTSYEQYF. The CDR3 nucleotides read TGTGCCAGCAGGAAGACTACTTCCTACGAGCAGTACTTC.

This chain uses TRBV9 with TRBJ2-1; 12 nucleotides agree with TRBD2. With V trimmed by 2 bases and J by 4 bases, 4 bases remained unmatched. The length of the CDR3 is 16 residues. CDR1 is SGDLS and CDR2 is YYNGEE in the germline V gene. The CDR3 DNA reads TGTGCCAGCAGCGTTGCTGGGACTAGCGGGTACAATGAGCAGTTCTTC. Its protein product is CASSVAGTSGYNEQFF.

This chain joins TRBV6-5 and TRBJ2-1; 9 positions agree with TRBD2. The V and J ends lost 2 bases and 4 bases, in that order; junction bases with no gene match: 6. The CDR3 has 16 residues. The V gene's germline CDR1 is MNHEY and CDR2 SVGAGI. CDR3 loop: CASSYQIAGAYNEQFF. Here the CDR3 DNA reads TGTGCCAGCAGTTACCAAATAGCGGGAGCTTACAATGAGCAGTTCTTC.

The rearrangement joins TRBV19 to TRBJ1-4, with D tentatively TRBD1 (5 bases). Trimming removed 4 bases from V and 3 bases from J, with 12 bases in between. The CDR3 runs 15 residues. Germline values: CDR1 LNHDA, CDR2 SQIVND (reference sequence). CDR3 bases: TGTGCCAGTAGTAAAGAGACAGTTCCTAATGAAAAACTGTTTTTT. It codes for CASSKETVPNEKLFF.

This clone was recorded a few times. The rearrangement uses TRBV6-5 and TRBJ2-7, with 8 nucleotides matching TRBD2. Germline V gene sequence: CDR1 MNHEY, CDR2 SVGAGI. J gave up 4 bases and V 0 bases, and 8 bases lay outside the gene matches. The CDR3 is 16 residues long. The CDR3 bases are TGTGCCAGCAGTTACTCGAGCAGCGGGAGTCTGTACGAGCAGTACTTC. It codes for CASSYSSSGSLYEQYF.

This rearrangement joins TRBV11-2 to TRBJ2-7, with 7 bases identical to TRBD1. CDR3 length: 15 residues. CDR1 is SGHAT and CDR2 is FQNNGV in the germline V gene. The V gene end was trimmed by 3 bases and the J gene end by 6 bases; junction bases not matched to a gene: 11. The CDR3 spells CASSFYGGRGREQYF. Written as DNA, the CDR3 is TGTGCCAGCAGCTTCTACGGCGGTAGGGGGCGCGAGCAGTACTTC. Variable domain in full (rest from reference TRBV11-2 and TRBJ2-7): EAGVAQSPRYKIIEKRQSVAFWCNPISGHATLYWYQQILGQGPKLLIQFQNNGVVDDSQLPKDRFSAERLKGVDSTLKIQPAKLEDSAVYLCASSFYGGRGREQYFGPGTRLTVT.

The rearrangement joins TRBV7-2 to TRBJ1-4; the match to TRBD1 covers 8 bases. CDR3 length equals 15 residues. V was pared by 2 bases and J by 8 bases, with 7 bases of the junction left unmatched. CDR1 is SGHTA, CDR2 FQGNSA, per germline. CDR3: CASSLWQGAQEKLFF. CDR3 nucleotide sequence: TGTGCCAGCAGCTTATGGCAGGGGGCGCAGGAAAAACTGTTTTTT.

The chain uses TRBV2 and TRBJ2-7, with D perhaps matching TRBD1 (6 bases). Trimming stripped 0 bases from V and 1 base from J, with 13 bases between. CDR3 length: 16 residues. Germline V lookup: CDR1 SNHLY, CDR2 FYNNEI. The CDR3 spells CASSEADSQGSYEQYF. CDR3 nucleotide sequence: TGTGCCAGCAGTGAAGCGGACAGTCAAGGGTCCTACGAGCAGTACTTC.